This T cell receptor (beta chain) was identified during a study of T cell responses to AZD1222 COVID-19 vaccine. Overall study: Second doses at about 4 or about 12 weeks were pooled.

This CDR3 contains 14 residues. CDR1 and CDR2 (germline): MGHDK, SYGVNS. Trimming left V 4 bases short and J 3 bases short, with 9 bases between. Sequencing used immunoSEQ multiplex PCR; TCRdb keeps in-frame clones, though not all of them. The data hold 100,000 or so clones, with approximately 87% observed a single time. The specimen was peripheral blood, collected on day 0 of AZD1222 vaccination. This TCR was recovered from an adult in good health. J is TRBJ1-4 and V is TRBV25-1, with D hard to call. The CDR3 reads CASSVFGSNEKLFF. In DNA form, the CDR3 reads TGTGCCAGCAGTGTATTCGGGTCTAATGAAAAACTGTTTTTT.